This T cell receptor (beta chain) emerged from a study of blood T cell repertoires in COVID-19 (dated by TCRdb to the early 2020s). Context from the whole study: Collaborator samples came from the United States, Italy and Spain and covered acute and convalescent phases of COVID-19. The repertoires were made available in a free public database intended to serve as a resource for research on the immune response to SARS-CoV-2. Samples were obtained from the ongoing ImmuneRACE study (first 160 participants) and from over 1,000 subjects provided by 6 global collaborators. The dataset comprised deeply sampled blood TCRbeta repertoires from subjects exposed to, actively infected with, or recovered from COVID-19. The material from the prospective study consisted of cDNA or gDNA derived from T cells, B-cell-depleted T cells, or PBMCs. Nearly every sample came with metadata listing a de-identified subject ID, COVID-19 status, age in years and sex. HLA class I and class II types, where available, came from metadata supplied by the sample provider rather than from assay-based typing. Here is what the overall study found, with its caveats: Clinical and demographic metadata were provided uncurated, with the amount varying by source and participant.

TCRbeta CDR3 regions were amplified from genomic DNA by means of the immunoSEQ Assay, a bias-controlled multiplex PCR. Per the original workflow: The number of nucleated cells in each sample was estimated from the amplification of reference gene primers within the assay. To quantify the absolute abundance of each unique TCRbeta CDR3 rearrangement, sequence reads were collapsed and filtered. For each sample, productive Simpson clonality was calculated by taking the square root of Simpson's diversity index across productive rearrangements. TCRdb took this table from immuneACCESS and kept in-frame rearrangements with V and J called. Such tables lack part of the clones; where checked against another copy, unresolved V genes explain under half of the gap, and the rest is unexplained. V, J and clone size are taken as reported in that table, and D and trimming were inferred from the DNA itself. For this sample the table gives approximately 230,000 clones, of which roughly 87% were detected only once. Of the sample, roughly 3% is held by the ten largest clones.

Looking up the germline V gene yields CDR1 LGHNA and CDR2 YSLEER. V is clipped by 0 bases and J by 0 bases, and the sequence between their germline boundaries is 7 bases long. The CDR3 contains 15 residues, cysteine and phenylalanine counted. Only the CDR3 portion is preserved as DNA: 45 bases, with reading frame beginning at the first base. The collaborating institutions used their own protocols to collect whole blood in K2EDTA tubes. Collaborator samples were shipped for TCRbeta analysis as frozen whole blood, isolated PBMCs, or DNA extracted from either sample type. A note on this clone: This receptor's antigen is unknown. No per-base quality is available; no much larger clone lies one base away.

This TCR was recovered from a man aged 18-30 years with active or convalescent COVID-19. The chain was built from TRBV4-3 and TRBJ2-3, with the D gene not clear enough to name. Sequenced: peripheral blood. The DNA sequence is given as TGCGCCAGCAGCCAAGATTTACAGAGCACAGATACGCAGTATTTT. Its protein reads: CASSQDLQSTDTQYF.